These 5 T cell receptor beta chains were all obtained from the same sample, sequenced in a study of early T cells in non-severe SARS-CoV-2 infection. TCRdb re-called the 5' RACE reads through MiXCR, storing one row per CDR3 protein. The sample has 25,000 to 35,000 distinct CDR3 sequences, 5.7% seen once. Sample: whole blood. Receptors originate from an adult who was a healthcare worker with PCR-confirmed SARS-CoV-2 infection or an uninfected control (not recorded which).

This clonotype showed up just a few times. The V call is TRBV5-4, the J call TRBJ2-1; 13 bases are shared with TRBD2. In germline, CDR1 is SGHNT, CDR2 YYREEE (reference sequence). Unmatched junction bases numbered 5, after V lost 3 bases and J lost 8 bases. CDR3 length: 15 residues. CDR3 in amino acids: CASSSRTSGSDEQFF. CDR3 in DNA: TGTGCCAGCAGCTCAAGGACTAGCGGGAGTGATGAGCAGTTCTTC.

This sequence joins TRBV9 and TRBJ2-3; tentative D call: TRBD2 (5 bases). V was clipped by 1 base and J by 3 bases, with 21 bases between them. The CDR3 runs 18 residues. The V gene's germline CDR1 is SGDLS and CDR2 YYNGEE. The chain's CDR3 is CASSVRAFAEDGTDTQYF. CDR3 in DNA: TGTGCCAGCAGCGTAAGGGCCTTCGCGGAGGATGGGACAGATACGCAGTATTTT.

This clonotype was seen at least ten times. DNA for the CDR3: TGTGCCAGCAGCTCCCAGAACGACCAAGAGACCCAGTACTTC. Its protein is CASSSQNDQETQYF. The chain employs TRBV7-9 and TRBJ2-5; D is unclear. Germline loops: CDR1 SEHNR, CDR2 FQNEAQ (reference sequence). CDR3 size: 14 residues. Trimming left V 4 bases short and J 0 bases short, with 9 bases between.

This clonotype was observed at least ten times. The V gene is TRBV5-1, the J gene TRBJ2-3, with 11 bases matching TRBD1. CDR3 size: 15 residues. V shed 1 base and J 5 bases; nucleotides not matched to a gene: 3. Germline V gene lookup returns CDR1 SGHRS and CDR2 YFSETQ. The CDR3 region is CASSLHGTGGDTQYF. CDR3 DNA sequence: TGCGCCAGCAGCTTGCATGGGACAGGGGGAGATACGCAGTATTTT.

The J gene is TRBJ2-2, the V gene TRBV28; D gene uncertain. Germline V gene lookup returns CDR1 MDHEN and CDR2 SYDVKM. V lost 2 bases and J 3 bases, leaving 10 bases between the germline ends. The CDR3 is 15 amino acids. CDR3 sequence (DNA): TGTGCCAGCAGTTTACTAAAGCCAGACACCGGGGAGCTGTTTTTT. Encoded protein: CASSLLKPDTGELFF.